The table lists the clone carrying this TCR beta chain with a few counts. Antigen: not known. These data originate in a study of T cell responses to AZD1222 COVID-19 vaccine. Study-wide findings and caveats: Within unmutated variant regions lay the reported targets of nearly half of spike-specific TCRs. Donors were largely white British and mainly female; clonal diversity was possibly underestimated. Among AZD1222 vaccinees, only six or seven were seropositive at baseline. Compared with day 0, the breadth and depth of the Spike-specific TCR repertoire rose significantly after two doses of AZD1222.

V lost 1 base, J lost 8 bases, and 8 bases lay in between. CDR1 is DFQATT and CDR2 is SNEGSKA in the germline V gene (reference sequence). The CDR3 extends over 11 amino acids. Assay used: immunoSEQ multiplex PCR; TCRdb lists only in-frame clones, some missing. Of around 120,000 clones in the sample, roughly nine tenths were seen once. Sample: peripheral blood, taken 28 days after the second AZD1222 dose. V usage is TRBV20-1 and J usage is TRBJ1-1; D not certain. The receptor was derived from an adult who received the AZD1222 COVID-19 vaccine. The CDR3 DNA reads as TGCAGTGCTAGAGGGAACGCGGAAGCTTTCTTT. It specifies CSARGNAEAFF.